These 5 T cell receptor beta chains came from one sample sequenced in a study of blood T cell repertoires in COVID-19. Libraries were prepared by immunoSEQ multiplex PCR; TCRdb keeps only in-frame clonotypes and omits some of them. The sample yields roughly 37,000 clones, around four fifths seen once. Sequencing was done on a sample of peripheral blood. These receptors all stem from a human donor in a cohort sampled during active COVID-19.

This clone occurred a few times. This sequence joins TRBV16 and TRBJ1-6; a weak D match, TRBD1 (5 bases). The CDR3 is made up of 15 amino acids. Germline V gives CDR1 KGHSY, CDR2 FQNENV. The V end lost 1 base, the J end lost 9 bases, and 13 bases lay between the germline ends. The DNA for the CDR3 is TGTGCCAGCAGCCAATTTCCTACAGGATTTTCACCCCTCCACTTT. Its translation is CASSQFPTGFSPLHF.

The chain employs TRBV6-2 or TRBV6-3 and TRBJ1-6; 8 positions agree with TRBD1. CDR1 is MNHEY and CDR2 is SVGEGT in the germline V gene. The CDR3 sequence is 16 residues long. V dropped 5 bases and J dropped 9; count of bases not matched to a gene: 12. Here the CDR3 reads CASSKPSGQGPSPLHF. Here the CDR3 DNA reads TGTGCCAGCAGTAAACCGTCTGGACAGGGTCCTTCACCCCTCCACTTT.

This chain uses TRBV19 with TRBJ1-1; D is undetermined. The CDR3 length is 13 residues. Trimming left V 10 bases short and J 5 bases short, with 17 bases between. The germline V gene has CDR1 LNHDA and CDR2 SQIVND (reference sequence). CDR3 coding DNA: TGTGCCACAGACACGAACAGTGGGACTGAAGCTTTCTTT. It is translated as CATDTNSGTEAFF. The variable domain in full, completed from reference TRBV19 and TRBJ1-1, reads DGGITQSPKYLFRKEGQNVTLSCEQNLNHDAMYWYRQDPGQGLRLIYYSQIVNDFQKGDIAEGYSVSREKKESFPLTVTSAQKNPTAFYLCATDTNSGTEAFFGQGTRLTVV.

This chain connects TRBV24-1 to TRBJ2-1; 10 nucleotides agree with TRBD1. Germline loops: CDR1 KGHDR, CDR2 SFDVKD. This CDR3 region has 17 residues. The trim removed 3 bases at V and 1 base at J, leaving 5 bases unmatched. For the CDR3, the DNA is TGTGCCACCAGTGATGACAGGGGGCTGAGGTCCTACAATGAGCAGTTCTTC. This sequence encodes CATSDDRGLRSYNEQFF.

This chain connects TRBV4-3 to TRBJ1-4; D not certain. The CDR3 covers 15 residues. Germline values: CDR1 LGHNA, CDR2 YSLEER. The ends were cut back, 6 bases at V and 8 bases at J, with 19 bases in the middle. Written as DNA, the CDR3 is TGCGCCAGCAGGACCGTGCGAACTGGAGGAGAAAAACTGTTTTTT. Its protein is CASRTVRTGGEKLFF.